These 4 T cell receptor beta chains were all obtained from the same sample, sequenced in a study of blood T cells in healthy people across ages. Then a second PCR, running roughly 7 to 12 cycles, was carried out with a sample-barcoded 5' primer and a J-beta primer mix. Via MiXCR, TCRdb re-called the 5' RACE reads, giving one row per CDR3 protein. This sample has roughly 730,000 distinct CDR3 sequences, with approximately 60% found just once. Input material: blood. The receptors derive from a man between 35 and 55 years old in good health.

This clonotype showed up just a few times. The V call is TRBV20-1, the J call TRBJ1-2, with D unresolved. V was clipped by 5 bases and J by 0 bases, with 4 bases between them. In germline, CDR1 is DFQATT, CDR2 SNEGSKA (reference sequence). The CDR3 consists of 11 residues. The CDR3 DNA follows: TGCAGTGCTTCCTCTAACTATGGCTACACCTTC. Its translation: CSASSNYGYTF.

The CDR3 bases are TGTGCCAGCAGTAGGATGGCCGGGGAGCTGTTTTTT. Translated: CASSRMAGELFF. The genes are TRBV2 and TRBJ2-2; D remains ambiguous. This CDR3 has 12 residues. Trimming cost V 5 bases and J 6 bases, with 7 bases left between them. The germline V gene has CDR1 SNHLY and CDR2 FYNNEI.

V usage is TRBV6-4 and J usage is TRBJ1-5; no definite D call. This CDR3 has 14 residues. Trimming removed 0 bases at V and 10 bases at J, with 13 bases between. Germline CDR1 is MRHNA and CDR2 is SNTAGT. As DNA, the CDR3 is TGTGCCAGCAGTGACTCTATTACAGACTTACCCCAGCATTTT. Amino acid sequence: CASSDSITDLPQHF.

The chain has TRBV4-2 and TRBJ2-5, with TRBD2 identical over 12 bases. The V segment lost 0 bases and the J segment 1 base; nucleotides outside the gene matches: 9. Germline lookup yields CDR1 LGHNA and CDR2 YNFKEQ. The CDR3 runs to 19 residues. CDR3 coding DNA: TGTGCCAGCAGCCAAGAACAACTAGCGGGGGGAACCCTCCAAGAGACCCAGTACTTC. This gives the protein CASSQEQLAGGTLQETQYF.